The 5 T cell receptor beta chains reported below all come from one sample, sequenced in a study of blood T cell repertoires in COVID-19. Sequenced by immunoSEQ multiplex PCR; TCRdb stores in-frame clones only, minus some. Counted here are approximately 150,000 clones, over 80% occurring once; the ten biggest clones make up around 8.4%. The sample consisted of peripheral blood. All receptors come from a woman at least 80 years old with COVID-19, enrolled during active disease.

There are a few counts of this clone. This CDR3 is missing its conserved last phenylalanine or tryptophan, likely due to a read error. It is unclear where the CDR3 begins or ends on the DNA, so no DNA is shown, and the CDR3 is as TCRdb lists it. The rearrangement joins TRBV11-3 to TRBJ2-7; the table gives TRBD1 as D, unverified against the DNA. The germline gives CDR1 SGHNT, CDR2 YENEEA. The CDR3 is made up of 12 amino acids, end residues included. This chain's CDR3 is CASSLVRDRRSI.

CDR3 DNA sequence: TGTGCCAGCATTGCGAGCGGGGGGCAAGAGACCCAGTACTTC. Residues: CASIASGGQETQYF. This chain uses TRBV28 with TRBJ2-5; 9 positions agree with TRBD2. With V trimmed by 7 bases and J by 2 bases, 5 bases remained unmatched. The CDR3 has 14 amino acids. Germline lookup yields CDR1 MDHEN and CDR2 SYDVKM.

The V gene is TRBV5-6, the J gene TRBJ2-7, with TRBD1 matching over 9 bases. This CDR3 is built from 14 residues. V was pared by 3 bases and J by 0 bases, with 1 base of the junction left unmatched. CDR1 is SGHDT, CDR2 YYEEEE, per germline. CDR3: CASSWGQGSYEQYF. CDR3 sequence (DNA): TGTGCCAGCAGCTGGGGACAGGGCTCCTACGAGCAGTACTTC.

This chain links TRBV11-3 with TRBJ1-1, with TRBD1 matching 7 bases. In germline, CDR1 is SGHNT, CDR2 YENEEA. V was pared by 4 bases and J by 7 bases, with 6 bases of the junction left unmatched. The CDR3 contains 13 residues. This CDR3 is CASSSRQGGEAFF. In DNA form, the CDR3 reads TGTGCCAGCAGCTCCCGACAGGGAGGTGAAGCTTTCTTT.

The chain uses TRBV4-1 and TRBJ2-5; TRBD1 might be the D (5 bases). CDR3 length: 14 amino acids. Germline values: CDR1 MGHRA, CDR2 YSYEKL. Between the trimmed V and J ends, which lost 3 bases and 2 bases, there was a span of 10 bases. The DNA of the CDR3 is TGCGCCAGCAGCCACCCGACAGCTCAAGAGACCCAGTACTTC. As protein: CASSHPTAQETQYF.